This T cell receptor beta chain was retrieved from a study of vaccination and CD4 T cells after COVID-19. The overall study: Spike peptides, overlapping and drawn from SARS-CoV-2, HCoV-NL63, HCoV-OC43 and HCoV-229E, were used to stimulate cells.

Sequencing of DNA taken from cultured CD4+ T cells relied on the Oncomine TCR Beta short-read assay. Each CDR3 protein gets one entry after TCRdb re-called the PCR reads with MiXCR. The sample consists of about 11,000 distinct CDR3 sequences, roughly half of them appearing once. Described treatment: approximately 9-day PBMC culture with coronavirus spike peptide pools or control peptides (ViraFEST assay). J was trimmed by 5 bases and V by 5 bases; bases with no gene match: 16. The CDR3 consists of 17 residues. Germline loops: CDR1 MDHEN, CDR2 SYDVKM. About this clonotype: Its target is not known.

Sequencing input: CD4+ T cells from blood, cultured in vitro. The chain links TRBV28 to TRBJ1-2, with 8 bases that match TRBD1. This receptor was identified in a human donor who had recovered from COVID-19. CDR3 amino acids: CASSTRAGGRNLYGYTF. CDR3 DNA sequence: TGTGCCAGCAGTACCCGAGCAGGGGGCCGGAACCTATATGGCTACACCTTC.